The present TCR beta chain was sequenced within a study of read filtering for tumor transcriptome and immune sequencing. Study in general: Per sample, TCR-region reads ranged about 4 to 11 million by IR-seq, about 75 to 1,300 by RNA-seq. Findings and caveats of the study: The sorted CD138-negative fraction was a mixed bone marrow immune population, not purified T cells. RNA-seq captured clonotypes less deeply and reliably than IR-seq.

This CDR3 region has 14 residues. The trim removed 7 bases at V and 9 bases at J, leaving 12 bases unmatched. The V gene's germline CDR1 is LNHDA and CDR2 SQIVND (reference sequence). This clonotype was detected ten times or more. Its cognate antigen is unknown. From 400 to 450 ng of RNA, a library with molecular barcoded alpha/delta and beta/gamma adaptors was made. One entry per CDR3 protein results from TCRdb running MiXCR on the reads. The sample has approximately 58,000 distinct CDR3 sequences; roughly 12% are singletons. This receptor was obtained from a donor at least 40 years old with multiple myeloma. The rearrangement joins TRBV19 to TRBJ1-5; 7 bases agree with TRBD1. Sequencing was performed on a population of CD138-negative cells sorted from bone marrow. CDR3 sequence (DNA): TGTGCCAGTATTACCCGACAGGGACCGGGGCCCCAGCATTTT. This codes for CASITRQGPGPQHF.